The present T cell receptor beta chain was sequenced within a study of beta chain features in type 1 diabetes. V shed 1 base, J shed 5 bases, and the junction held 5 bases outside the gene matches. This CDR3 region has 16 residues. Per germline, CDR1 SGHTA and CDR2 FQGTGA. All of the isolated RNA was reverse transcribed, so expressed TCRB transcripts were sequenced. The method was immunoSEQ multiplex PCR; TCRdb's version includes in-frame clones alone and lacks a portion of them. The sample contains hundreds of thousands of clones, roughly a sixth of which appear only once. This clonotype was sampled from a man younger than 30 in good health. This rearrangement joins TRBV7-3 to TRBJ2-1; TRBD2 matches 10 bases. The sample was naive CD4+ T cells from blood. In DNA, the CDR3 is TGTGCCAGCAGCTTAATGAGCGGGAGGGTCCACAATGAGCAGTTCTTC. It encodes CASSLMSGRVHNEQFF.